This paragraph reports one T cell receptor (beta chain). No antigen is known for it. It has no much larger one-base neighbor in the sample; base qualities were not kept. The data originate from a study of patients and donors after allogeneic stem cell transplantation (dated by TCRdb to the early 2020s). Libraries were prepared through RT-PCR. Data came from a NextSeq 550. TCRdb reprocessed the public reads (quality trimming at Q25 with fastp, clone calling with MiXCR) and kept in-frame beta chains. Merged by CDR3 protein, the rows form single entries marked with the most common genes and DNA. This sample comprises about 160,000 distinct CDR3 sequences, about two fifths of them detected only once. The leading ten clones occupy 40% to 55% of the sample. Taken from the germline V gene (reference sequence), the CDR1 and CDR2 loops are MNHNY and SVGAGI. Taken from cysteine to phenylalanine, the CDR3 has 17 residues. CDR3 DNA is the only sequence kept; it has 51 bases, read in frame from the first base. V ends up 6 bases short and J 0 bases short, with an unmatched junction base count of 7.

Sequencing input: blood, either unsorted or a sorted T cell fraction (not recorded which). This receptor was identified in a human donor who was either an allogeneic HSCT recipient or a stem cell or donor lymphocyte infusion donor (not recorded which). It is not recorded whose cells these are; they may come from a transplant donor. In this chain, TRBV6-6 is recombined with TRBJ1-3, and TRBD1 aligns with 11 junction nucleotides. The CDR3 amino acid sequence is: CASSLRDRGDSGNTIYF. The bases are TGTGCCAGCAGCCTAAGGGACAGGGGGGACTCTGGAAACACCATATATTTT.